Listed below are T cell receptor beta chains from one sample, sequenced in a study of CD8 T cells in ankylosing spondylitis. MiXCR, applied by TCRdb to the 5' RACE reads, yields one record per CDR3 protein. This sample has around 250,000 distinct CDR3 sequences, with roughly 32% found just once. Sequencing input: blood, either unsorted or a sorted T cell fraction (not recorded which). Receptors were obtained from a male donor with ankylosing spondylitis or in good health (not recorded which). Both conserved end residues are part of each CDR3. D genes are given only for firm matches. The listing skips clone size in some rows; elsewhere it reads once, few, many or a size class.

>.|TRBJ1-5|TRBV12-3/TRBV12-4|.
TGTGCCAGCAGTTTAGCGTGGGCACCCTATAGCAATCAGCCCCAGCATTTT
CASSLAWAPYSNQPQHF
>TRBD2|TRBJ2-1|TRBV4-1|few
TGCGCCAGCAGCGCGAGGCGTATCGGGACTAGCGGAAACAATGAGCAGTTCTTC
CASSARRIGTSGNNEQFF
>.|TRBJ2-4|TRBV20-1|.
TGCAGTGCTCGGACTCAACCTGGCAACATTCATTACTTC
CSARTQPGNIHYF
>.|TRBJ2-1|TRBV12-3/TRBV12-4|once
TGTGCCAGCAGTCGGGGGAGGAGCTCCTACAATGAGCAGTTCTTC
CASSRGRSSYNEQFF
>TRBD1|TRBJ2-5|TRBV5-1|.
TGCGCCAGCAGCTTGGAGGGACAGGGAGAGACCCAGTACTTC
CASSLEGQGETQYF
>.|TRBJ2-2|TRBV5-1|.
TGCGCCAGCAGCTTTTGGGACACAAACACCGGGGAGCTGTTTTTT
CASSFWDTNTGELFF
>.|TRBJ2-3|TRBV28|.
TGTGCCAGCAGTAGTACCCTAGACCCGCAGTATTTT
CASSSTLDPQYF
>.|TRBJ2-3|TRBV20-1|.
TGCAGTGCTAGAGACGGAGGCACCGGGGCAGATACGCAGTATTTT
CSARDGGTGADTQYF
>.|TRBJ2-7|TRBV12-3/TRBV12-4|.
TGTGCCAGCAGTTTAGAGGGGTACTACGAGCAGTACTTC
CASSLEGYYEQYF
>TRBD2|TRBJ2-3|TRBV5-6|many
TGTGCCAGCAGTCACAGCGGGGGGGGTAAAGATACGCAGTATTTT
CASSHSGGGKDTQYF
>TRBD1|TRBJ2-5|TRBV20-1|few
TGCAGTGCTCGAGAGACAGGGCGGCGAGTAGAGACCCAGTACTTC
CSARETGRRVETQYF
>TRBD1|TRBJ2-7|TRBV7-9|few
TGTGCCAGCAGCCACCCACAGGGGTTGGCCTACGAGCAGTACTTC
CASSHPQGLAYEQYF
>TRBD2|TRBJ2-3|TRBV11-2|few
TGTGCCAGCAGCTTAAGGACTAGCGGGGGGGTACGGATTCGTGATACGCAGTATTTT
CASSLRTSGGVRIRDTQYF
>.|TRBJ2-5|TRBV2|few
TGTGCCAGCGGGTTCGAGACCCAGTACTTC
CASGFETQYF
>TRBD1|TRBJ2-7|TRBV6-5|.
TGTGCCAGCAGTTATCGGCGCCCAAACAGGGGATGGGGCTACGAGCAGTACTTC
CASSYRRPNRGWGYEQYF
>.|TRBJ2-7|TRBV7-3|few
TGTGCCAGCAGCTTAACAAGCAGAAACGAGCAGTACTTC
CASSLTSRNEQYF
>TRBD2|TRBJ2-1|TRBV2|few
TGTGCCACGGCTAGCGGTTACAATGAGCAGTTCTTC
CATASGYNEQFF
>.|TRBJ1-2|TRBV20-1|few
TGCAGTGCGCGGACTTTCTATGGCTACACCTTC
CSARTFYGYTF
>.|TRBJ2-1|TRBV4-1|.
TGCGCCAGCAGCCATACAGGAGGTCCCCCTGATGAGCAGTTCTTC
CASSHTGGPPDEQFF
>.|TRBJ2-1|TRBV20-1|.
TGCAGTGGACTGAACAATGAGCAGTTCTTC
CSGLNNEQFF
>TRBD2|TRBJ2-7|TRBV15|.
TGTGCCACCAGCGGTAGCGGGGAGAGCTCCTACGAGCAGTACTTC
CATSGSGESSYEQYF
>.|TRBJ1-6|TRBV25-1|.
TGTGCCAGCAGTGAATCGGGGAGCTATAATTCACCCCTCCACTTT
CASSESGSYNSPLHF
>TRBD2|TRBJ2-3|TRBV20-1|.
TGCAGTGCTAGATCGCCTTCACCGGGGGGGATCGGAGATACGCAGTATTTT
CSARSPSPGGIGDTQYF